This is a list of T cell receptor beta chains from one sample in a study of blood T cell repertoires in COVID-19. The table came from immunoSEQ multiplex PCR; TCRdb's copy has only in-frame clones and leaves some out. The sample lists over 200,000 clones, 88% occurring once. Input material: peripheral blood. The source is a man aged 18-30 years with active or convalescent COVID-19. CDR3s leave out the opening cysteine and the closing phenylalanine or tryptophan. Fields, in order: clone size, V gene, J gene, CDR3 protein. Expanded clones get a size class; other rows say once, few or many, or leave the size out.

clone_size: .
v_call: TRBV29-1
j_call: TRBJ1-1
cdr3_aa: SVAKRQGNEAF

clone_size: .
v_call: TRBV21-1
j_call: TRBJ2-3
cdr3_aa: ASSKRRGPTDTQY

clone_size: .
v_call: TRBV5-1
j_call: TRBJ2-5
cdr3_aa: ASSPGLAGEGTQY

clone_size: .
v_call: TRBV11-3
j_call: TRBJ2-1
cdr3_aa: ASSIHWTGPYNEQF

clone_size: few
v_call: TRBV10-2
j_call: TRBJ1-2
cdr3_aa: ASTSGGNYGYT

clone_size: once
v_call: TRBV30
j_call: TRBJ2-7
cdr3_aa: AFGSRGPYEQY

clone_size: .
v_call: TRBV5-1
j_call: TRBJ1-2
cdr3_aa: ASSLQGINYGYT

clone_size: .
v_call: TRBV5-5
j_call: TRBJ1-1
cdr3_aa: ASSVGQLNTEAF

clone_size: .
v_call: TRBV25-1
j_call: TRBJ1-2
cdr3_aa: ASSDITGDNGYT

clone_size: .
v_call: TRBV28
j_call: TRBJ1-5
cdr3_aa: ASSLGPAGANNQPQH

clone_size: .
v_call: TRBV5-1
j_call: TRBJ1-1
cdr3_aa: ASSLDGRPNTEAF

clone_size: .
v_call: TRBV5-8
j_call: TRBJ1-1
cdr3_aa: ASRSTGVMNTEAF

clone_size: .
v_call: TRBV11-2
j_call: TRBJ2-1
cdr3_aa: ASSRAGREGNEQF

clone_size: .
v_call: TRBV19
j_call: TRBJ1-2
cdr3_aa: ASRELGTDVVYGYT

clone_size: .
v_call: TRBV9
j_call: TRBJ2-1
cdr3_aa: ASSQGLAGEQF

clone_size: .
v_call: TRBV28
j_call: TRBJ2-7
cdr3_aa: ASSSPPGSYEQY

clone_size: .
v_call: TRBV14
j_call: TRBJ1-1
cdr3_aa: ASSQRTGRGTEAF

clone_size: .
v_call: TRBV5-1
j_call: TRBJ2-5
cdr3_aa: ASSPEASGSPETQY

clone_size: .
v_call: TRBV30
j_call: TRBJ2-7
cdr3_aa: AWSVPGRREQY

clone_size: .
v_call: TRBV23-1
j_call: TRBJ2-7
cdr3_aa: ASSDLFSAGAQNYEQY

clone_size: .
v_call: TRBV6-5
j_call: TRBJ1-1
cdr3_aa: ASSIDRNTEAF

clone_size: once
v_call: TRBV5-5
j_call: TRBJ2-7
cdr3_aa: ASSLLGGQTREQY

clone_size: .
v_call: TRBV21-1
j_call: TRBJ1-3
cdr3_aa: ASSKSQGRYSGNTIY

clone_size: .
v_call: TRBV2
j_call: TRBJ1-1
cdr3_aa: ASMGGNTEAF

clone_size: few
v_call: TRBV29-1
j_call: TRBJ1-1
cdr3_aa: SVRTGRDTEAF

clone_size: few
v_call: TRBV10-3
j_call: TRBJ1-2
cdr3_aa: AISQTGQGAWNYGYT

clone_size: .
v_call: TRBV4-3
j_call: TRBJ2-1
cdr3_aa: ASSQDSISNEQF

clone_size: .
v_call: TRBV5-1
j_call: TRBJ1-5
cdr3_aa: ASSLEPMTGGDLNQPQH

clone_size: .
v_call: TRBV5-5
j_call: TRBJ1-1
cdr3_aa: ASSFSGNPNTEAF

clone_size: .
v_call: TRBV11-2
j_call: TRBJ1-1
cdr3_aa: ASSLSRGLMNTEAF

clone_size: once
v_call: TRBV12-3/TRBV12-4
j_call: TRBJ1-3
cdr3_aa: ASSRSPSLIY

clone_size: .
v_call: TRBV10-3
j_call: TRBJ1-3
cdr3_aa: AIKGWRPGGAGNTIY

clone_size: .
v_call: TRBV9
j_call: TRBJ2-1
cdr3_aa: ASSAQTESSYNEQF

clone_size: .
v_call: TRBV3-1/TRBV3-2
j_call: TRBJ2-1
cdr3_aa: ASSPFGLAAYNEQF

clone_size: .
v_call: TRBV6-1
j_call: TRBJ2-3
cdr3_aa: ASRSGGTDTQY

clone_size: few
v_call: TRBV11-2
j_call: TRBJ1-6
cdr3_aa: ASSLGTGGSPLH

clone_size: .
v_call: TRBV7-6
j_call: TRBJ2-3
cdr3_aa: ASSLVLATASTDTQY

clone_size: .
v_call: TRBV3-1/TRBV3-2
j_call: TRBJ2-4
cdr3_aa: ASSQETGIKNIQY

clone_size: .
v_call: TRBV25-1
j_call: TRBJ2-1
cdr3_aa: ASSEGTSGRDEQF

clone_size: once
v_call: TRBV7-8
j_call: TRBJ2-1
cdr3_aa: ASSLGRASGNSGNEQF

clone_size: many
v_call: TRBV28
j_call: TRBJ2-6
cdr3_aa: ASSLQRAGANVLT

clone_size: .
v_call: TRBV30
j_call: TRBJ2-7
cdr3_aa: AWSVQAGQY

clone_size: .
v_call: TRBV3-1/TRBV3-2
j_call: TRBJ2-1
cdr3_aa: ASSHYAGGGSSYNEQF

clone_size: .
v_call: TRBV18
j_call: TRBJ2-3
cdr3_aa: ASSSGSVPDTQY

clone_size: .
v_call: TRBV29-1
j_call: TRBJ2-1
cdr3_aa: SVASSGDNEQF

clone_size: .
v_call: TRBV5-1
j_call: TRBJ1-4
cdr3_aa: ASGERPGVGKLF

clone_size: .
v_call: TRBV19
j_call: TRBJ1-2
cdr3_aa: ASRPQTGAAYGYT